The entry below describes one T cell receptor (beta chain). TCRdb re-called the RT-PCR reads through MiXCR, storing one row per CDR3 protein. The table shows some 960,000 distinct CDR3 sequences, with approximately 19% occurring only once. The sample belongs to a study of patients and donors after allogeneic stem cell transplantation. This clonotype was obtained from a human donor who was either an allogeneic HSCT recipient or a stem cell or donor lymphocyte infusion donor (not recorded which). It is not recorded whose cells these are; they may come from a transplant donor. Sequenced sample: blood, either unsorted or a sorted T cell fraction (not recorded which).

Here the CDR3 DNA reads TGTGCCAGCTATTCTCGACCGGGACAGGGACTTTATGGCTACACCTTC. Translation gives CASYSRPGQGLYGYTF. The chain couples TRBV6-1 to TRBJ1-2; TRBD1 matches 9 bases. This CDR3 is built from 16 residues. The germline CDR1 and CDR2 sequences are MNHNS and SASEGT. The trim removed 8 bases at V and 5 bases at J, leaving 15 bases unmatched.